The T cell receptor (beta chain) described here comes from a study of OX40 agonist ivuxolimab in advanced cancers. Measured with immunoSEQ multiplex PCR; TCRdb has only the in-frame clones, and not every one. The sample has 55,000 to 75,000 clones, approximately 90% seen once. The germline V gene has CDR1 SGHAT and CDR2 FQNNGV. The CDR3 loop spans 18 amino acids. V lost 5 bases and J 0 bases, leaving 21 bases between the germline ends. Details on this clone: Its antigen is not known.

Study outcomes and limitations: In CD8+ T cells, expanded clones were on average more numerous than in CD4+.

The rearrangement uses TRBV11-2 and TRBJ2-3, with D perhaps TRBD1 (5 bases). This sequence originates from an adult with an advanced solid tumor such as melanoma, head and neck, liver or kidney cancer. Specimen: CD4+ or CD8+ T cells sorted from blood, collected in a trial of the OX40 agonist ivuxolimab. The CDR3 DNA reads as TGTGCCAGCAGCCTCTCCCTGGGGCGCGCCACTAGCACAGATACGCAGTATTTT. Translation: CASSLSLGRATSTDTQYF.